The 21 T cell receptor beta chains reported below all come from one sample, sequenced in a study of control samples from healthy donors and cancer patients. Produced via immunoSEQ multiplex PCR; TCRdb's table is partial and in-frame only. The sample lists roughly 59,000 clones, about 92% occurring once. The sequenced sample was PBMCs. These TCRs come from a middle-aged man with colorectal cancer.

The CDR3 DNA follows: TGTGCCAGCAGCTTAGAGACTAGTAACACTGAAGCTTTCTTT. This gives the protein CASSLETSNTEAFF. The chain is built from TRBV7-8 and TRBJ1-1; D remains unclear. Per the germline V gene, CDR1 is SGHVS and CDR2 is FQNEAQ. Trimming cost V 1 base and J 2 bases, with 8 bases left between them. The CDR3 is 14 residues long.

The genes are TRBV2 and TRBJ2-4, with D perhaps matching TRBD1 (5 bases). This CDR3 comprises 16 residues. V gave up 6 bases and J gave up 5 bases, with 20 bases separating them. Germline CDR1 SNHLY, CDR2 FYNNEI. CDR3 region: CASRSGWGPLENIQYF. The CDR3 bases are TGTGCCAGCAGGTCCGGGTGGGGCCCGCTCGAAAACATTCAGTACTTC.

The chain employs TRBV4-1 and TRBJ1-3, with D hard to call. CDR1 is MGHRA and CDR2 is YSYEKL in the germline V gene. This CDR3 is 16 amino acids long. Trimming pared 0 bases from V and 9 bases from J, leaving 18 bases between. In DNA form, the CDR3 reads TGCGCCAGCAGCCAAGACAACCCCGGAGTAGGTGGCACCATATATTTT. Translating it yields CASSQDNPGVGGTIYF.

V gene TRBV4-3 combines with J gene TRBJ2-1; 7 nucleotides align to TRBD2. V lost 0 bases to trimming and J lost 4 bases; unmatched junction nucleotides: 3. The CDR3 is 15 amino acids. Germline loops: CDR1 LGHNA, CDR2 YSLEER. The CDR3 here is CASSQEPSGYNEQFF. The CDR3 DNA reads TGCGCCAGCAGCCAAGAACCTAGCGGTTACAATGAGCAGTTCTTC.

The V call is TRBV3-1 (or the pseudogene TRBV3-2), the J call TRBJ1-5; D remains unclear. The germline CDR1 and CDR2 sequences are LGHDT and YNNKEL (reference sequence). V lost 1 base and J lost 4, with 5 bases in between. The CDR3 consists of 13 residues. In nucleotides, the CDR3 is TGTGCCAGCAGCCAAGGACTAAATCAGCCCCAGCATTTT. Its translation is CASSQGLNQPQHF.

V is TRBV7-3 and J is TRBJ2-3; 10 nucleotides agree with TRBD2. Germline CDR1 SGHTA, CDR2 FQGTGA. This CDR3 contains 16 residues. Losses at the gene ends were 5 bases for V and 0 bases for J; bases not matched to a gene: 5. CDR3 protein: CASSVSSGRSTDTQYF. Here the CDR3 DNA reads TGTGCCAGCAGCGTAAGTAGCGGGAGGAGCACAGATACGCAGTATTTT.

The chain has TRBV2 and TRBJ1-2; D unclear. Trimming stripped 4 bases from V and 4 bases from J, with 10 bases between. Germline V gene lookup returns CDR1 SNHLY and CDR2 FYNNEI. The CDR3 runs 13 residues. CDR3 amino acids: CASSVVTVYGYTF. The CDR3 bases are TGTGCCAGCAGTGTGGTCACAGTCTATGGCTACACCTTC.

V is TRBV27 and J is TRBJ2-5, with D tentatively TRBD1 (5 bases). V was clipped by 3 bases and J by 5 bases, with 16 bases between them. Germline values: CDR1 MNHEY, CDR2 SMNVEV (reference sequence). The CDR3 covers 15 residues. The CDR3 sequence: CASSFSGAHGETQYF. CDR3 sequence (DNA): TGTGCCAGCAGTTTTAGTGGGGCCCACGGGGAGACCCAGTACTTC.

This clone appeared once. The V gene is TRBV18, the J gene TRBJ2-7; D not resolved. Trimming stripped 2 bases from V and 4 bases from J, with 9 bases between. The CDR3 runs to 13 residues. CDR1 and CDR2 (germline): KGHSH, LQKENI. In DNA form, the CDR3 reads TGTGCCAGCTCACCATTAAGCGAGTACGAGCAGTACTTC. Amino acid sequence: CASSPLSEYEQYF.

In its sample, this clone was seen a few times. The identical CDR3 is also encoded by other nucleotide sequences in the sample. V and J are TRBV4-1 and TRBJ1-4, with D uncertain. The V and J ends lost 4 bases and 5 bases respectively, with 8 bases between them. From germline, CDR1 is MGHRA and CDR2 YSYEKL. The CDR3 spans 13 residues. The CDR3 DNA reads TGCGCCAGCAGCCGTTGGCAGAATGAAAAACTGTTTTTT. This gives the protein CASSRWQNEKLFF.

The V call is TRBV10-1, the J call TRBJ2-1; D call uncertain. The V end was cut by 8 bases, the J end by 0 bases, with 20 bases between. Looked up from germline, CDR1 is WNHNN and CDR2 is SYGVQD (reference sequence). The CDR3 loop spans 17 amino acids. The CDR3 spells CASSKVGRYSSYNEQFF. The DNA for the CDR3 is TGCGCCAGCTCAAAAGTCGGACGGTATAGCTCCTACAATGAGCAGTTCTTC.

The chain is built from TRBV5-1 and TRBJ2-3; TRBD1 might be the D (5 bases). Germline CDR1 and CDR2: SGHRS and YFSETQ. V was trimmed by 3 bases and J by 6 bases, leaving 11 bases between them. This CDR3 contains 13 residues. CDR3 residues: CASSSDGADTQYF. The CDR3 DNA reads as TGCGCCAGCAGCTCGGATGGGGCGGATACGCAGTATTTT.

The chain uses TRBV6-5 and TRBJ1-2; the match to TRBD1 covers 7 bases. V was clipped by 0 bases and J by 3 bases; unmatched bases: 4. Germline V CDR1 and CDR2: MNHEY, SVGAGI. The CDR3 sequence is 15 residues long. The chain's CDR3 is CASSYSRDSHYGYTF. The CDR3 coding sequence is TGTGCCAGCAGTTACTCGAGGGACAGCCACTATGGCTACACCTTC.

The chain links TRBV3-1 (or the pseudogene TRBV3-2) to TRBJ2-1, with 12 bases aligning to TRBD2. The V gene end was trimmed by 4 bases and the J gene end by 9 bases; junction bases not matched to a gene: 10. CDR3 size: 16 residues. The germline V gene has CDR1 LGHDT and CDR2 YNNKEL (reference sequence). The CDR3 spells CASSPNPSGGAGEQFF. DNA for the CDR3: TGTGCCAGCAGCCCGAATCCTAGCGGGGGGGCTGGTGAGCAGTTCTTC.

The genes are TRBV7-8 and TRBJ2-3, with TRBD2 matching 7 bases. With V trimmed by 8 bases and J by 4 bases, 6 bases remained unmatched. This CDR3 contains 13 residues. Germline CDR1 and CDR2: SGHVS and FQNEAQ. CDR3 sequence reads: CASGLGLADTQYF. For the CDR3, the DNA is TGTGCCAGCGGCCTCGGACTAGCAGATACGCAGTATTTT.

This clone was picked up one time. This sequence joins TRBV27 and TRBJ2-5; 10 bases fit TRBD2. The junction had 10 bases not matched to a gene; V was cut back by 5 bases and J by 1 base. This CDR3 spans 17 amino acids. Germline loops: CDR1 MNHEY, CDR2 SMNVEV (reference sequence). CDR3 sequence reads: CASSPRLAGLIQETQYF. CDR3 in DNA: TGTGCCAGCAGTCCCCGACTAGCGGGCCTGATCCAAGAGACCCAGTACTTC.

The J gene is TRBJ2-7, the V gene TRBV15; TRBD1 matches 7 bases. This CDR3 is 14 amino acids long. CDR1 LNHNV and CDR2 YYDKDF come from the germline V gene (reference sequence). With V trimmed by 0 bases and J by 2 bases, 1 base remained unmatched. This chain's CDR3 is CATSRDTGAYEQYF. For the CDR3, the DNA is TGTGCCACCAGCAGAGACACAGGGGCCTACGAGCAGTACTTC.

The chain joins TRBV21-1 to TRBJ2-7. TRBV21-1 is a pseudogene segment. The CDR3 sequence is 17 residues long. The CDR3 region has the DNA TGTGCCAGCAGCAAAGACGGCAGCCCCGGATTGTCCTACGAGCAGTACTTC. Protein: CASSKDGSPGLSYEQYF.

V usage is TRBV5-1 and J usage is TRBJ2-3; D is uncertain. The germline V gene encodes CDR1 SGHRS and CDR2 YFSETQ. The CDR3 sequence is 18 residues long. V lost 2 bases and J lost 0, with 19 bases in between. CDR3 in amino acids: CASSLTIDHSTSTDTQYF. The CDR3 region has the DNA TGCGCCAGCAGCTTAACTATCGATCACTCAACTAGCACAGATACGCAGTATTTT.

This rearrangement joins TRBV3-1 (or the pseudogene TRBV3-2) to TRBJ1-2; tentatively, D is TRBD1 (6 bases). This CDR3 contains 15 residues. Between the trimmed V and J ends, which lost 3 bases and 5 bases, there was a span of 16 bases. Germline values: CDR1 LGHDT, CDR2 YNNKEL (reference sequence). CDR3 protein: CASSQGVTGNYGYTF. The CDR3 nucleotides are TGTGCCAGCAGCCAGGGCGTAACAGGGAATTATGGCTACACCTTC.

This clone was detected once. The chain carries TRBV4-1 and TRBJ2-5; D tentatively reads TRBD1 or TRBD2 (5 bases each). CDR1 is MGHRA, CDR2 YSYEKL, per germline. Trimming took 4 bases from V and 0 from J, leaving 15 bases between them. CDR3 length equals 16 residues. CDR3 in amino acids: CASSPPGTVYQETQYF. CDR3 in DNA: TGCGCCAGCAGCCCGCCAGGGACCGTGTACCAAGAGACCCAGTACTTC.